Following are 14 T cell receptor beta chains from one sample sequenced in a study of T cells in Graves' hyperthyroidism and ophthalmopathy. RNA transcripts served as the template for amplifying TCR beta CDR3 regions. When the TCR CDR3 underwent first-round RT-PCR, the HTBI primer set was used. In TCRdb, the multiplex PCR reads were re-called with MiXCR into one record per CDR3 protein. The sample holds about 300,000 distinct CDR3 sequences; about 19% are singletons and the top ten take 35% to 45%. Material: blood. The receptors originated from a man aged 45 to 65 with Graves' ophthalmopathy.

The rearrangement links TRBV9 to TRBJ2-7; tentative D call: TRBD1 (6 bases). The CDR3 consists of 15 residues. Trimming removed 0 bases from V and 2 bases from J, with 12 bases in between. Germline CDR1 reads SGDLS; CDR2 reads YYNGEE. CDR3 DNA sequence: TGTGCCAGCAGCGTAGGTTGGGCAGGGGCCTACGAGCAGTACTTC. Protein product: CASSVGWAGAYEQYF. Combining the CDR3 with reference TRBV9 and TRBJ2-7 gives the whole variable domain DSGVTQTPKHLITATGQRVTLRCSPRSGDLSVYWYQQSLDQGLQFLIQYYNGEERAKGNILERFSAQQFPDLHSELNLSSLELGDSALYFCASSVGWAGAYEQYFGPGTRLTVT.

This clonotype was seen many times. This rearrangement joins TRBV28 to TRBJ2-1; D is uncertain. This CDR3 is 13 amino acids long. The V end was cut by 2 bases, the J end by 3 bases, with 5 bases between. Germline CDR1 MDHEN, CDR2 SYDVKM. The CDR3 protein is CASSLTLYNEQFF. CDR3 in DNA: TGTGCCAGCAGTTTAACCCTCTACAATGAGCAGTTCTTC.

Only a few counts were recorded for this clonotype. The chain's CDR3 is CASSLRELQYF. CDR3 in DNA: TGTGCCAGCAGCTTACGGGAACTCCAGTATTTT. The rearrangement joins TRBV7-8 to TRBJ2-3; possible D gene TRBD2, 5 bases. From germline, CDR1 is SGHVS and CDR2 FQNEAQ. The CDR3 contains 11 residues. Trimming took off 2 bases at V and 12 bases at J, with 9 bases between the two ends.

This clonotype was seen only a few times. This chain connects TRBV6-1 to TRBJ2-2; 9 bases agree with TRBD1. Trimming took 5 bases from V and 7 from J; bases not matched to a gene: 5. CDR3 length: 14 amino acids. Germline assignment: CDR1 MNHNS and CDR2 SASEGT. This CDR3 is CASSSTGGGGELFF. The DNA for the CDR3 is TGTGCCAGCAGTTCTACAGGGGGCGGCGGGGAGCTGTTTTTT.

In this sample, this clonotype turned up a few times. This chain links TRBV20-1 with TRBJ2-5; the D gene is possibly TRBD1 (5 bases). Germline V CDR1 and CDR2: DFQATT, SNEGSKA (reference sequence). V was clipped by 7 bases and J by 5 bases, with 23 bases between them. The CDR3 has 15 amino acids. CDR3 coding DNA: TGCAGTGTGGATCAACAGCAGTCCCCAGGGGAGACCCAGTACTTC. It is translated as CSVDQQQSPGETQYF.

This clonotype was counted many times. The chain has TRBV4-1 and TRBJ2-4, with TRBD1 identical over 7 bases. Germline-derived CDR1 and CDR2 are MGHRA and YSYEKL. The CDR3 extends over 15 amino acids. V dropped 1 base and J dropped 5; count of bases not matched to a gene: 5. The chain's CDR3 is CASSQGDRVENIQYF. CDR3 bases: TGCGCCAGCAGCCAAGGGGACAGAGTGGAAAACATTCAGTACTTC.

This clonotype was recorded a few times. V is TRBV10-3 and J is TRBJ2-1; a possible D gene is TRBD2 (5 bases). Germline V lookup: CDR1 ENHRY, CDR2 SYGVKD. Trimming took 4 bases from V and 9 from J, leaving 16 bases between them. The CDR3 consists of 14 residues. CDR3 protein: CAISGGERAGEQFF. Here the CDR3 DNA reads TGTGCCATCAGTGGGGGAGAGAGGGCCGGTGAGCAGTTCTTC.

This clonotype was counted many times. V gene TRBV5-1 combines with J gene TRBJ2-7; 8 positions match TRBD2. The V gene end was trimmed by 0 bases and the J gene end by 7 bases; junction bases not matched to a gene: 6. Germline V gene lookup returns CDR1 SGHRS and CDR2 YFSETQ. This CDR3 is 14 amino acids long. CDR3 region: CASSLAGQREEQYF. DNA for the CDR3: TGCGCCAGCAGCTTGGCCGGGCAGCGGGAGGAGCAGTACTTC.

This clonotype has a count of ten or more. The CDR3 DNA reads as TGTGCCAGCAGCTCTGGACTAGCGGACACCGGGGAGCTGTTTTTT. Residues: CASSSGLADTGELFF. This chain joins TRBV11-1 and TRBJ2-2; 10 bases line up with TRBD2. V shed 4 bases, J shed 3 bases, and the junction held 2 bases outside the gene matches. The CDR3 loop spans 15 amino acids. Germline lookup yields CDR1 SGHAT and CDR2 FQDESV (reference sequence). Using reference TRBV11-1 and TRBJ2-2 for the parts outside the CDR3, the full variable domain is EAEVAQSPRYKITEKSQAVAFWCDPISGHATLYWYRQILGQGPELLVQFQDESVVDDSQLPKDRFSAERLKGVDSTLKIQPAELGDSAMYLCASSSGLADTGELFFGEGSRLTVL.

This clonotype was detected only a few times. CDR3 sequence (DNA): TGTGCCAGCAGTTCGGGACAGTACACTGAAGCTTTCTTT. Its translation is CASSSGQYTEAFF. The V and J genes are TRBV6-1 and TRBJ1-1; 7 positions match TRBD1. The length of the CDR3 is 13 residues. Germline loops: CDR1 MNHNS, CDR2 SASEGT. With 5 bases clipped from V and 3 bases from J, the junction kept 3 bases outside the gene matches.

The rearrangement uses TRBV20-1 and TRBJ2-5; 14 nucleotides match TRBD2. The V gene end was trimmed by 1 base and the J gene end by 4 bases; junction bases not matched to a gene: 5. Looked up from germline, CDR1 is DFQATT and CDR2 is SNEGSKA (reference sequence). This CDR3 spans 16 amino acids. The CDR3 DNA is TGCAGTGCTAGAGCCGGGACTAGCGGGGGCTTAGAGACCCAGTACTTC. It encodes CSARAGTSGGLETQYF.

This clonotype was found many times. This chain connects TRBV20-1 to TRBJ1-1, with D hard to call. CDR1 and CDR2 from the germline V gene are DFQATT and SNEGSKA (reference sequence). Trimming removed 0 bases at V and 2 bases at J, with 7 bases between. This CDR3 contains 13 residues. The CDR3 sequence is CSARDSANTEAFF. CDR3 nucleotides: TGCAGTGCTAGAGATTCTGCAAACACTGAAGCTTTCTTT.

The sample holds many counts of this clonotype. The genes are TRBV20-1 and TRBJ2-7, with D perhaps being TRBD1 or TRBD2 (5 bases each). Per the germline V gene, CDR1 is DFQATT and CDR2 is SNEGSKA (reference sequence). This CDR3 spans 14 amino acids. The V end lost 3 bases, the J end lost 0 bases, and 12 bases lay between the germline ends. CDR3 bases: TGCAGTGCTAGGTGGGGCGGGCCCTCCTACGAGCAGTACTTC. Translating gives CSARWGGPSYEQYF.

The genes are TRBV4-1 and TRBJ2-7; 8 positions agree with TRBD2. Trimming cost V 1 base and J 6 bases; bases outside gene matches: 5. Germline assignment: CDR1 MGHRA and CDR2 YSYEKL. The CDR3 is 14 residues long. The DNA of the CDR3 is TGCGCCAGCAGCCAAGTACGTCTAGCGGGCGAGCAGTACTTC. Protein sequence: CASSQVRLAGEQYF.